Below, one TCR beta chain is given with its context. Its antigen is not known. This CDR3 region has 15 residues. The V gene lost 5 bases and the J gene lost 5 bases, with 19 bases spanning the gap. The germline gives CDR1 SGHTA, CDR2 FQGNSA. The data belong to a study of OX40 agonist ivuxolimab in advanced cancers. Study background: Under the entry rules, prior anti-PD-1, anti-PD-L1 or anti-CTLA-4 therapy was allowed, and 40% had some.

Profiling relied on immunoSEQ multiplex PCR, and the TCRdb table lists in-frame clones only, not all of them. This sample has 65,000 to 75,000 clones, with approximately 80% found just once. Whole-study findings and limits: Expanded clones were, on average, more numerous among CD8+ T cells than CD4+. Among the least clonally expanded were partial responders at 0.1-3.0 mg/kg.

Blood got drawn at baseline, again on cycle 4 day 1, and then on cycle 7 day 1. The sequence was obtained from an adult with an advanced solid tumor such as melanoma, head and neck, liver or kidney cancer. The sequenced sample was CD4+ or CD8+ T cells sorted from blood, obtained in a trial of the OX40 agonist ivuxolimab. V is TRBV7-2 and J is TRBJ2-7; D possibly uses TRBD1 or TRBD2 (5 bases each). The chain's CDR3 is CASSQPGRLSNEQYF. As DNA, the CDR3 is TGTGCCAGCAGCCAGCCGGGACGCCTGTCCAACGAGCAGTACTTC.